These 10 T cell receptor beta chains came from one sample sequenced in a study of identical twins. Each CDR3 protein is one row after TCRdb ran MiXCR on the 5' RACE reads. Of under 300,000 distinct CDR3 sequences detected, about 8.3% appear once; the ten largest clones hold approximately 3%. These records were also assigned to another study, of yellow fever vaccine responses in identical twins.

The sample taken for sequencing was CD8+ T cells sorted from blood. These TCRs come from a young woman in good health.

The chain uses TRBV10-3 and TRBJ2-7; 7 nucleotides agree with TRBD1. CDR3 length: 15 residues. The ends lost 3 bases at V and 5 bases at J; junction bases unmatched: 10. CDR1 and CDR2 from the germline V gene are ENHRY and SYGVKD. CDR3 nucleotides: TGTGCCATCAGTGACGACAGGGAGCTGCTTCACGAGCAGTACTTC. It translates to CAISDDRELLHEQYF.

There are many counts of this clonotype. The chain employs TRBV7-9 and TRBJ2-5; D gene ambiguous. Between the trimmed V and J ends, which lost 5 bases and 7 bases, there was a span of 11 bases. This CDR3 spans 12 amino acids. In germline, CDR1 is SEHNR, CDR2 FQNEAQ (reference sequence). CDR3 sequence: CASSLEPGTQYF. As DNA, the CDR3 is TGTGCCAGCAGCCTAGAACCGGGGACCCAGTACTTC.

This clonotype was counted a few times. V is TRBV10-3 and J is TRBJ2-2; no clear D gene. V gave up 8 bases and J gave up 2 bases, with 9 bases separating them. This CDR3 is 13 amino acids long. The V gene's germline CDR1 is ENHRY and CDR2 SYGVKD. CDR3 residues: CAILDDNTGELFF. The DNA for the CDR3 is TGTGCCATCCTTGATGATAACACCGGGGAGCTGTTTTTT.

This sequence joins TRBV23-1 and TRBJ2-7; maybe TRBD2 (6 bases). TRBV23-1 is placed among ORFs of uncertain function. This CDR3 region has 17 residues. V was trimmed by 0 bases and J by 0 bases, leaving 15 bases between them. CDR3 in amino acids: CASSQSRWLAHSYEQYF. DNA of the CDR3: TGCGCCAGCAGTCAATCAAGGTGGCTAGCGCACTCCTACGAGCAGTACTTC.

This clonotype was counted only a few times. The J gene is TRBJ2-5, the V gene TRBV5-1, with TRBD2 as a possible D gene (5 bases). This CDR3 spans 15 amino acids. Germline values: CDR1 SGHRS, CDR2 YFSETQ. Trimming shortened V by 0 bases and J by 4 bases, and 13 bases separated the two germline ends. The CDR3 DNA reads as TGCGCCAGCAGCTTGGGAACTAGTACACGAGAGACCCAGTACTTC. Amino acids: CASSLGTSTRETQYF. The variable domain in full, completed from reference TRBV5-1 and TRBJ2-5, reads KAGVTQTPRYLIKTRGQQVTLSCSPISGHRSVSWYQQTPGQGLQFLFEYFSETQRNKGNFPGRFSGRQFSNSRSEMNVSTLELGDSALYLCASSLGTSTRETQYFGPGTRLLVL.

The table lists this clonotype with a few counts. The chain recombines TRBV10-3 with TRBJ2-1; a possible D gene is TRBD1 (5 bases). The germline V gene has CDR1 ENHRY and CDR2 SYGVKD. CDR3 size: 14 residues. V was cut by 3 bases and J by 10 bases, with 16 bases left in between. The CDR3 bases are TGTGCCATCAGTGAATTTCCAGGGATAGGAGAGCAGTTCTTC. It translates to CAISEFPGIGEQFF.

This clonotype was seen ten or more times. The chain recombines TRBV4-2 with TRBJ2-5, with D tentatively TRBD1 (5 bases). Germline CDR1 LGHNA, CDR2 YNFKEQ. The CDR3 has 16 residues. V dropped 1 base and J dropped 5 bases, with 17 bases sitting between them. This chain's CDR3 is CASSQVNGLGAETQYF. CDR3 nucleotides: TGTGCCAGCAGCCAAGTTAATGGTCTAGGGGCTGAGACCCAGTACTTC.

This clonotype has more than one count but fewer than ten. The CDR3 nucleotides read TGCAGTGCTAGAGATCGGTCTAGAGCGAGCAATGAGCAGTTCTTC. It encodes CSARDRSRASNEQFF. This sequence joins TRBV20-1 and TRBJ2-1; D ambiguous. Trimming took 0 bases from V and 6 from J, leaving 15 bases between them. Germline CDR1 DFQATT, CDR2 SNEGSKA (reference sequence). The CDR3 loop spans 15 amino acids.

The CDR3 protein is CASSLATSGGKETQYF. The CDR3 nucleotides are TGTGCCAGCAGCTTAGCGACTAGCGGGGGGAAAGAGACCCAGTACTTC. This sequence joins TRBV7-9 and TRBJ2-5, with 13 bases that match TRBD2. CDR1 and CDR2 (germline): SEHNR, FQNEAQ (reference sequence). The V gene end was trimmed by 0 bases and the J gene end by 3 bases; junction bases not matched to a gene: 1. The CDR3 spans 16 residues.

This clonotype was picked up many times. This rearrangement joins TRBV7-6 to TRBJ2-3; 11 bases agree with TRBD1. The CDR3 runs 16 residues. Germline V CDR1 and CDR2: SGHVS, FNYEAQ. V shed 1 base, J shed 5 bases, and the junction held 5 bases outside the gene matches. As DNA, the CDR3 is TGTGCCAGCAGCTTAGAGCGGACAGGGGGCGGAGATACGCAGTATTTT. Translation: CASSLERTGGGDTQYF.